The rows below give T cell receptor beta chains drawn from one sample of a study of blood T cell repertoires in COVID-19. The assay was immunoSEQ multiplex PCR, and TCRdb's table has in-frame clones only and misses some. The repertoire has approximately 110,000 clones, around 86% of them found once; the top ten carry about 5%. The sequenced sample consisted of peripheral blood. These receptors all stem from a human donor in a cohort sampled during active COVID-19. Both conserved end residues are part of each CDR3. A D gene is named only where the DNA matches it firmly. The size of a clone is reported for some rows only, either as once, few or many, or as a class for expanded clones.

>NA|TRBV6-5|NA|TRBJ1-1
CASSYSIGGGNTEAFF
TGTGCCAGCAGTTACTCGATCGGCGGAGGGAACACTGAAGCTTTCTTT
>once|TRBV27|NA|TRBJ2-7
CASSLEGRPAQLGEQYF
TGTGCCAGCAGTTTAGAGGGAAGGCCTGCGCAACTCGGCGAGCAGTACTTC
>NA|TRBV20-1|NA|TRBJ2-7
CSATSGHEQYF
TGCAGTGCCACATCGGGTCACGAGCAGTACTTC
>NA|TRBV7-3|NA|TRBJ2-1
CASSLDPQLALPDFNEQFF
TGTGCCAGCAGCTTAGATCCACAGCTAGCCCTCCCCGATTTTAATGAGCAGTTCTTC
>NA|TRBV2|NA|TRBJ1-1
CASNRRGGGEHLEAFF
TGTGCCAGCAACCGTCGGGGAGGGGGTGAACACCTTGAAGCTTTCTTT
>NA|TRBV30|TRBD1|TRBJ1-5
CAWDTGALSNQPQHF
TGTGCCTGGGATACAGGGGCGCTGAGCAATCAGCCCCAGCATTTT
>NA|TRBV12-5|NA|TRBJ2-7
CASGQTYEQYF
TGTGCTAGTGGTCAAACCTACGAGCAGTACTTC
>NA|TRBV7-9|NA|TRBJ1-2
CASSPDSWGYTF
TGTGCCAGCAGCCCGGACTCTTGGGGCTACACCTTC
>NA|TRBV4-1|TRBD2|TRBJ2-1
CASTGLAGSNNEQFF
TGCGCCAGCACGGGACTAGCGGGAAGCAACAATGAGCAGTTCTTC
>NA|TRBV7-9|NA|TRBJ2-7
CASSSTGYEQYF
TGTGCCAGCAGCTCGACGGGTTATGAGCAGTACTTC
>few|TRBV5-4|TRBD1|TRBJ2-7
CASSRPGQGAREQYF
TGTGCCAGCAGCCGACCGGGACAGGGGGCAAGAGAGCAGTACTTC
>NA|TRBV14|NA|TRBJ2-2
CATQPSEVEGTGELFF
TGTGCCACCCAGCCCTCGGAAGTTGAGGGCACCGGGGAGCTGTTTTTT
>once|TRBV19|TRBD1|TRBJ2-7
CASSIPTGFSVDEQYF
TGTGCCAGTAGTATCCCGACAGGGTTCTCGGTGGACGAGCAGTACTTC
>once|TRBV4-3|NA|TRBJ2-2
CASSQGGGAGELFF
TGCGCCAGCAGCCAAGGTGGTGGAGCCGGGGAGCTGTTTTTT
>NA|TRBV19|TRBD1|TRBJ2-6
CASSRRDRGLYGANVLTF
TGTGCCAGTAGTCGCCGGGACAGGGGGCTTTATGGGGCCAACGTCCTGACTTTC
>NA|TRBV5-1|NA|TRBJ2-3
CASSLRAGPRTDTQYF
TGCGCCAGCAGCTTGCGCGCGGGACCACGCACAGATACGCAGTATTTT
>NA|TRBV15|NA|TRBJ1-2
CATSRDGVGPLANYGYTF
TGTGCCACCAGCAGAGACGGGGTCGGTCCGTTAGCTAACTATGGCTACACCTTC
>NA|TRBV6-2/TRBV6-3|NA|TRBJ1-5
CASSYVGLGSGLQERQPQHF
TGTGCCAGCAGTTACGTAGGTCTAGGTTCGGGGTTGCAGGAGCGACAGCCCCAGCATTTT
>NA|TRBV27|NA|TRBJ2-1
CASSSVSLAYNEQFF
TGTGCCAGCAGTTCCGTTAGCCTGGCCTACAATGAGCAGTTCTTC
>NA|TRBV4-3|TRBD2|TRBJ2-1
CASSQFAPGLAGLRGNEQFF
TGCGCCAGCAGCCAATTTGCTCCGGGACTAGCGGGACTTCGGGGCAATGAGCAGTTCTTC
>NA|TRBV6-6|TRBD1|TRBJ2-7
CASTPTGTYEQYF
TGTGCCAGCACCCCGACAGGGACCTACGAGCAGTACTTC
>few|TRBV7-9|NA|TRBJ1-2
CASSVGLQGSYGYTF
TGTGCCAGCAGCGTAGGCCTACAGGGCTCCTATGGCTACACCTTC
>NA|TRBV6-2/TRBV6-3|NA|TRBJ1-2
CASSYSGWDTIYGYTF
TGTGCCAGCAGTTACTCCGGTTGGGACACCATCTATGGCTACACCTTC
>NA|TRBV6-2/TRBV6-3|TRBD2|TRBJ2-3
CASSYGGGTDTQYF
TGTGCCAGCAGTTACGGCGGGGGGACAGATACGCAGTATTTT
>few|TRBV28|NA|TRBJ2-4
CASSFYGRTKNIQYF
TGTGCCAGCAGTTTTTACGGGAGAACCAAAAACATTCAGTACTTC
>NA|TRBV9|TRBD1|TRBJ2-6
CASSVGQGSGANVLTF
TGTGCCAGCAGCGTAGGACAGGGATCTGGGGCCAACGTCCTGACTTTC
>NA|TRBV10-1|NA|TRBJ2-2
CASSRTGELFF
TGCGCCAGCAGCCGCACCGGGGAGCTGTTTTTT
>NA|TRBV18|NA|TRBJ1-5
CASSRQYSNQPQHF
TGTGCCAGCTCACGACAGTATAGCAATCAGCCCCAGCATTTT
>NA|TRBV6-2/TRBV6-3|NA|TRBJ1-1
CASSPGQLLRAFF
TGTGCCAGCAGCCCTGGACAGCTCCTACGGGCTTTCTTT
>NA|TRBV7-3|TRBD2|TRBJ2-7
CASSLGVAGAYEQYF
TGTGCCAGCAGCCTTGGGGTAGCGGGCGCCTACGAGCAGTACTTC
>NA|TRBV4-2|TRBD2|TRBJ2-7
CASSQDHGLAASYEQYF
TGTGCCAGCAGCCAAGATCACGGACTAGCGGCCTCCTACGAGCAGTACTTC
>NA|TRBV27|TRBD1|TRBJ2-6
CASRSQGFRSSGANVLTF
TGTGCCAGCAGGTCACAGGGGTTTCGAAGCTCTGGGGCCAACGTCCTGACTTTC
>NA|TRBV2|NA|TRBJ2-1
CASSDLESSYNEQFF
TGTGCCAGCAGCGACCTAGAGAGCTCCTACAATGAGCAGTTCTTC
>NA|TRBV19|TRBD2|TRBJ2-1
CASSPPGAGGRNEQFF
TGTGCCAGTAGTCCCCCCGGGGCGGGAGGTAGGAATGAGCAGTTCTTC
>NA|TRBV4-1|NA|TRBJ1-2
CVSSPSERLYGYTF
TGCGTCAGCAGCCCGTCCGAGAGGCTCTATGGCTACACCTTC
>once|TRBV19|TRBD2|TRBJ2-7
CASRKRGSSYEQYF
TGTGCCAGTCGAAAGCGGGGGAGCTCCTACGAGCAGTACTTC
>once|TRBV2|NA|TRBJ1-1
CASSLDRVNTEAFF
TGTGCCAGCAGCCTCGACAGAGTGAACACTGAAGCTTTCTTT
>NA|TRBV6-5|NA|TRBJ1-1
CASSYGQLRGTEAFF
TGTGCCAGCAGTTACGGACAGTTGAGAGGCACTGAAGCTTTCTTT
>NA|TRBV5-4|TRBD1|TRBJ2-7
CASSVTGGAYEQYF
TGTGCCAGCAGCGTGACAGGGGGCGCATACGAGCAGTACTTC
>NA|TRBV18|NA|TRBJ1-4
CASSLYRDLGANEKLFF
TGTGCCAGCTCACTTTACAGGGATCTCGGTGCTAATGAAAAACTGTTTTTT
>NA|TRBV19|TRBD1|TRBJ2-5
CASSSRDRKETQYF
TGTGCCAGTAGTTCCCGGGACAGAAAAGAGACCCAGTACTTC
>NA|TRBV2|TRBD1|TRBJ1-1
CASSEGETGGLPRSF
TGTGCCAGCAGTGAAGGGGAGACAGGGGGGTTGCCGCGCTCCTTT
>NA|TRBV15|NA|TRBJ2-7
CATSDRSFEQYF
TGTGCCACCAGCGATCGGAGCTTCGAGCAGTACTTC
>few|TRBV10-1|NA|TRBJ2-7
CASSELPVYEQYF
TGCGCCAGCAGTGAGCTCCCAGTATACGAGCAGTACTTC
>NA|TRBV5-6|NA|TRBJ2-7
CASRRQGIRREASYEQYF
TGTGCCAGCAGAAGACAGGGAATAAGGCGGGAGGCCTCCTACGAGCAGTACTTC
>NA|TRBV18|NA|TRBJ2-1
CASSPGGYNEQFF
TGTGCCAGCTCACCAGGGGGGTACAATGAGCAGTTCTTC
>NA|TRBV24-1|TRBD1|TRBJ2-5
CATRGQSQETQYF
TGTGCCACCAGGGGACAGTCCCAAGAGACCCAGTACTTC
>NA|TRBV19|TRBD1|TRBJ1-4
CASSISRDSSEKLFF
TGTGCCAGTAGTATTTCCCGGGACAGCAGTGAAAAACTGTTTTTT
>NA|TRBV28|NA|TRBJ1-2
CASSLLRSEYGYTF
TGTGCCAGCAGTTTATTAAGGTCGGAGTATGGCTACACCTTC
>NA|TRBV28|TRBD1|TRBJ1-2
CASSHGTGNLDYYGYTF
TGTGCCAGCAGTCACGGGACAGGCAACTTGGATTACTATGGCTACACCTTC
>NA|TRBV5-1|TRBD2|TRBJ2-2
CASRPVGLGTGELFF
TGCGCCAGCAGACCCGTGGGACTAGGCACCGGGGAGCTGTTTTTT
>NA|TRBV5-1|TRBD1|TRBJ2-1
CASSLGGQGARYNEQFF
TGCGCCAGCAGCTTGGGGGGACAGGGGGCCCGTTACAATGAGCAGTTCTTC
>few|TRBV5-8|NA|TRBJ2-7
CASSLTSGTYEQYF
TGTGCCAGCAGCCTCACGAGCGGAACCTACGAGCAGTACTTC
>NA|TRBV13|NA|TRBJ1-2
CASSLSGFVAGGYGYTF
TGTGCCAGCAGCTTATCGGGTTTTGTCGCGGGGGGTTATGGCTACACCTTC
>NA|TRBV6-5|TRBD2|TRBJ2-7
CASSYGGRGYEQYF
TGTGCCAGCAGTTACGGCGGGAGGGGCTACGAGCAGTACTTC
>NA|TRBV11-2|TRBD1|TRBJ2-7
CASSFGDRTYEQYF
TGTGCCAGCAGCTTTGGGGACAGGACCTACGAGCAGTACTTC
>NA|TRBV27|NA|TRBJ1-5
CASSLQAGNQPQHF
TGTGCCAGCAGTTTACAGGCAGGAAATCAGCCCCAGCATTTT
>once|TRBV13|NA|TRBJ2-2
CASTKGLVNTGELFF
TGTGCCAGCACCAAGGGACTGGTGAACACCGGGGAGCTGTTTTTT
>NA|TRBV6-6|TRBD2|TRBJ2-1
CASSRNPGTRVVNEQFF
TGTGCCAGCAGCCGAAATCCCGGGACTAGAGTGGTCAATGAGCAGTTCTTC
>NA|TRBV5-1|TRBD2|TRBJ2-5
CASSLFSGTSGRKETQYF
TGCGCCAGCAGCTTGTTTTCTGGGACTAGCGGGAGGAAAGAGACCCAGTACTTC